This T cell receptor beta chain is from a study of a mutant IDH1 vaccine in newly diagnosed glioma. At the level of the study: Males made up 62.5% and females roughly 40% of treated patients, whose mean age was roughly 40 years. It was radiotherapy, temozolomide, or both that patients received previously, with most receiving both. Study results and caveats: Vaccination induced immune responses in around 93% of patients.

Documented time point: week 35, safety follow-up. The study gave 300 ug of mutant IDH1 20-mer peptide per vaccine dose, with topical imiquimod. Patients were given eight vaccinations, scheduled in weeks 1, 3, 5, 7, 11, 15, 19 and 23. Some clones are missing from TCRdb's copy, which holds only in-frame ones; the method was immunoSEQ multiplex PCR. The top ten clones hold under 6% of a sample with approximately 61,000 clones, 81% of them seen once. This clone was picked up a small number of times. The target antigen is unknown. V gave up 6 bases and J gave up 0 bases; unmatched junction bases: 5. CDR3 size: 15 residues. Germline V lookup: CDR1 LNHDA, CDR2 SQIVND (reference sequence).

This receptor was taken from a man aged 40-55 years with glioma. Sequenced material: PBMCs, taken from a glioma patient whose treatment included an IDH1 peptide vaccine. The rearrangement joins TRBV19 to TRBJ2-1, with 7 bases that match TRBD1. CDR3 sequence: CASRADRSSYNEQFF. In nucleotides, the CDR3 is TGTGCCAGTAGGGCGGACAGGAGCTCCTACAATGAGCAGTTCTTC.